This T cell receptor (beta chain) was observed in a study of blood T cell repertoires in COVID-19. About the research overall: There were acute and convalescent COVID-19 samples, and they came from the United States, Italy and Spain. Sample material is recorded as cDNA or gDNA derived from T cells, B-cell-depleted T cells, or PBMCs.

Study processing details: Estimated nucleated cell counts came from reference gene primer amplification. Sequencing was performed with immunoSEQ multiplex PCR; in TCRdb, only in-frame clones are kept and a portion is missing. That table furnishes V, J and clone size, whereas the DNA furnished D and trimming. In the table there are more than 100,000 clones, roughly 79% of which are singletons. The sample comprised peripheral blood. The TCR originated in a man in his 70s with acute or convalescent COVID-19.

The CDR3 loop reads CASSLGQQRAFF. CDR3 nucleotide sequence: TGTGCCAGCAGTTTAGGCCAACAGAGAGCTTTCTTT. J is TRBJ1-1 and V is TRBV12-3 or TRBV12-4; no clear D. The CDR3 is 12 residues long. With 1 base removed from V and 10 bases from J, the gap between germline ends came to 10 bases.